These T cell receptor beta chains were read from a single sample in a study of human T cells and chemical hapten exposure. TCRdb reanalysed the RACE reads using MiXCR and keeps one entry per CDR3 protein. The sample includes roughly 180,000 distinct CDR3 sequences, roughly 14% of them seen just once. Sequencing was performed on whole blood, taken in connection with sensitization to the hapten diphenylcyclopropenone (DPC). These receptor sequences come from a woman between 25 and 40 years old with alopecia areata. Some clones in this sample may be carry-over from other donors' samples. The CDR3 runs from the conserved cysteine through the conserved F or W. The D gene is left open where the match is weak. Expanded clones are given a class, and other clones once, few, many or no size at all.

TRBJ1-1,TRBD1,TRBV10-3,few,CAISESRQGTEAFF,TGTGCCATCAGTGAGTCGAGACAGGGGACTGAAGCTTTCTTT
TRBJ1-5,-,TRBV12-3/TRBV12-4,-,CASGPGGGNQPRHF,TGTGCCAGCGGGCCTGGTGGGGGGAATCAGCCCCGGCATTTT
TRBJ1-5,-,TRBV24-1,-,CATSDLPGQPQHF,TGTGCCACCAGTGATTTGCCCGGTCAGCCCCAGCATTTT
TRBJ2-1,-,TRBV12-5,few,CASGSSLVDEQFF,TGTGCTAGTGGTTCATCGCTCGTCGATGAGCAGTTCTTC
TRBJ2-7,TRBD1,TRBV30,-,CAWSGTGVLEQYF,TGTGCCTGGAGCGGGACAGGGGTATTGGAGCAGTACTTC
TRBJ2-5,-,TRBV11-1,few,CASTRQGGMETQYF,TGTGCCAGCACTCGACAGGGAGGAATGGAGACCCAGTACTTC
TRBJ1-5,-,TRBV30,-,CAWSSAASNQPQHF,TGTGCCTGGAGTAGTGCGGCTAGCAATCAGCCCCAGCATTTT
TRBJ2-7,-,TRBV11-1,many,CASSLNLAYEQYF,TGTGCCAGCAGCTTAAACCTAGCCTACGAGCAGTACTTC
TRBJ1-1,-,TRBV27,few,CASSFGSLGNTEAFF,TGTGCCAGCAGTTTCGGGTCCTTGGGGAACACTGAAGCTTTCTTT
TRBJ2-3,TRBD2,TRBV2,-,CASREREIPPDTQYF,TGTGCCAGCAGAGAGCGGGAGATACCCCCAGATACGCAGTATTTT
TRBJ1-5,-,TRBV28,many,CASSLYGGGVHQPQHF,TGTGCCAGCAGTTTATATGGGGGGGGTGTCCATCAGCCCCAGCATTTT
TRBJ1-1,-,TRBV7-9,many,CASSFQGIAEAFF,TGTGCCAGCAGCTTTCAGGGGATAGCTGAAGCTTTCTTT
TRBJ1-1,-,TRBV20-1,-,CSTGSPEEAFF,TGCAGTACGGGCTCCCCGGAAGAAGCTTTCTTT
TRBJ2-2,TRBD1,TRBV29-1,-,CSVDGQGNTGELFF,TGCAGCGTTGATGGACAGGGTAACACCGGGGAGCTGTTTTTT
TRBJ1-6,-,TRBV7-3,-,CASSQEGGRENSPLHF,TGTGCCAGCAGCCAAGAGGGAGGCAGAGAAAATTCACCCCTCCACTTT
TRBJ1-4,-,TRBV6-1,few,CASSETGRNKLFF,TGTGCCAGCAGTGAAACCGGGAGGAATAAACTGTTTTTT
TRBJ2-2,TRBD2,TRBV29-1,-,CSVGRTSGSRGTGELFF,TGCAGCGTTGGGAGGACTAGCGGGAGTCGAGGCACCGGGGAGCTGTTTTTT
TRBJ1-2,TRBD1,TRBV29-1,few,CSVYRGRDGYTF,TGCAGCGTTTACAGGGGGCGGGATGGCTACACCTTC
TRBJ2-3,TRBD2,TRBV7-2,-,CASSPGASGGADTQYF,TGTGCCAGCAGCCCAGGGGCTAGCGGGGGGGCAGATACGCAGTATTTT
TRBJ1-4,-,TRBV19,-,CASSITAQGGNEKLFF,TGTGCCAGTAGTATTACAGCACAGGGAGGTAATGAAAAACTGTTTTTT
TRBJ2-2,-,TRBV18,few,CASSPRDTASTGELFF,TGTGCCAGCTCACCTCGGGACACTGCCTCGACCGGGGAGCTGTTTTTT
TRBJ2-1,TRBD2,TRBV24-1,-,CATSDLAGGAFNEQFF,TGTGCCACCAGTGATTTGGCGGGGGGGGCGTTTAATGAGCAGTTCTTC
TRBJ2-5,-,TRBV5-1,few,CASSSSLQTLQETQYF,TGCGCCAGCAGCTCCAGCCTACAAACCCTACAAGAGACCCAGTACTTC
TRBJ2-1,-,TRBV14,few,CASSQANGYNEQFF,TGTGCCAGCAGCCAAGCAAACGGTTACAATGAGCAGTTCTTC
TRBJ1-6,-,TRBV28,-,CASSLLSGYNSPLHF,TGTGCCAGCAGTTTATTATCAGGGTATAATTCACCCCTCCACTTT
TRBJ2-2,-,TRBV20-1,many,CSARRFGNTGELFF,TGCAGTGCTAGGAGGTTTGGGAACACCGGGGAGCTGTTTTTT
TRBJ2-3,-,TRBV7-8,-,CASSLVRDATDTQYF,TGTGCCAGCAGCTTAGTCCGGGACGCCACAGATACGCAGTATTTT
TRBJ1-5,-,TRBV30,few,CAWGGNNQPQHF,TGTGCCTGGGGCGGGAACAATCAGCCCCAGCATTTT
TRBJ2-2,-,TRBV7-3,many,CASSSDGRDKPGSCFF,-
TRBJ2-6,-,TRBV7-3,-,CASSPSQGTGANVLTF,TGTGCCAGCAGTCCCTCACAGGGCACTGGGGCCAACGTCCTGACTTTC
TRBJ2-5,TRBD2,TRBV9,few,CASSVGGLAQETQYF,TGTGCCAGCAGCGTCGGGGGACTAGCCCAAGAGACCCAGTACTTC
TRBJ2-5,-,TRBV4-3,-,CASSQDWTAAGETQYF,TGCGCCAGCAGCCAAGATTGGACTGCCGCCGGGGAGACCCAGTACTTC
TRBJ1-2,-,TRBV29-1,-,CSVDGPHGYTF,TGCAGCGTTGACGGGCCTCATGGCTACACCTTC
TRBJ1-1,TRBD1,TRBV11-1,-,CASSPPGQGAEAFF,TGTGCCAGCAGCCCGCCGGGACAGGGTGCTGAAGCTTTCTTT
TRBJ2-3,-,TRBV9,few,CASSVNPGQGPGLAGPDTQYF,TGTGCCAGCAGCGTTAACCCGGGACAGGGTCCCGGGCTAGCGGGGCCCGATACGCAGTATTTT
TRBJ2-7,TRBD1,TRBV6-5,-,CASRTGGSFGEQYF,TGTGCCAGCAGGACAGGGGGCAGTTTTGGCGAGCAGTACTTC
TRBJ2-1,TRBD2,TRBV20-1,-,CSAGVSGRRNEQFF,TGCAGTGCGGGCGTTAGCGGGAGGAGGAATGAGCAGTTCTTC
TRBJ2-1,TRBD2,TRBV7-2,-,CASSLQRGNNEQFF,TGTGCCAGCAGCCTCCAGCGGGGGAACAATGAGCAGTTCTTC
TRBJ2-3,-,TRBV7-4,few,CASSLEEQCGQLFRSIRDTQYF,TGTGCCAGCAGCTTAGAAGAGCAATGCGGACAGCTCTTCAGGAGTATTCGCGATACGCAGTATTTT
TRBJ2-5,-,TRBV19,-,CASSDSGTHEETQYF,TGTGCCAGTAGTGACTCCGGGACACACGAAGAGACCCAGTACTTC
TRBJ2-1,-,TRBV20-1,-,CSANEAGRWGSNEQFF,TGCAGTGCCAATGAGGCCGGGCGGTGGGGGTCCAATGAGCAGTTCTTC